This record looks at one T cell receptor (beta chain) sequence and its context. This sample is drawn from a study of regulatory T cells in long-lasting Graves disease. Time point in this sample: newly diagnosed GD, antithyroid drugs for less than 3 months. Isolated PBMC RNA provided the starting material for the TCR library. One endocrinology department in Xi'an, China, was where patients came from. With iRepertoire HTBI primers and Arm-PCR of CDR3 regions, TCR beta libraries were built. TCRdb passed the multiplex PCR reads through MiXCR, listing each CDR3 protein once. The profile shows 540,000 or so distinct CDR3 sequences, approximately 13% of them singletons. Trimming stripped 3 bases from V and 8 bases from J, with 15 bases between. The CDR3 is 14 amino acids. Germline CDR1 MNHEY, CDR2 SMNVEV (reference sequence). This sample was shared with a second study, whose subject was T cells in Graves' hyperthyroidism and ophthalmopathy. That report adds: Hyperthyroidism in the patients, aged 18 to 65, was newly diagnosed and under 2 months in duration. Blood samples included most of the expanded thyroid clonotypes exceeding 0.001.

This receptor was taken from a man aged 30-40 years with Graves disease. The chain employs TRBV27 and TRBJ2-3; possible D gene TRBD2, 6 bases. Sequencing used peripheral blood mononuclear cells (PBMCs), obtained at new diagnosis, from a patient treated with antithyroid drugs. CDR3 sequence reads: CASSLGLRGVTQYF. The CDR3 DNA reads TGTGCCAGCAGTTTGGGACTCCGAGGGGTTACGCAGTATTTT.